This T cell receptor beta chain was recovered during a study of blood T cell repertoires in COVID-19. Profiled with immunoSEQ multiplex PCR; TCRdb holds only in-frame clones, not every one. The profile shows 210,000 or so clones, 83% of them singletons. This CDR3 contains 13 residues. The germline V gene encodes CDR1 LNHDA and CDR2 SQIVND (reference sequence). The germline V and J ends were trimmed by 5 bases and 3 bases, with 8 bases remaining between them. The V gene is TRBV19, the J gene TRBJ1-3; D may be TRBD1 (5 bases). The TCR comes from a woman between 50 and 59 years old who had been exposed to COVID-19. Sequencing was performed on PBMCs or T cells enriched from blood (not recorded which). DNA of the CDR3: TGTGCCAGTAGTCCCAGGGATGGAAACACCATATATTTT. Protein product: CASSPRDGNTIYF.